Listed here are 17 T cell receptor beta chains from one sample, sequenced in a study of cytomegalovirus exposure and HLA in healthy donors (dated by TCRdb to the late 2010s). Libraries were made using the immunoSEQ multiplex PCR assay. A mixture of 60 forward primers for TCR Vbeta segments and 13 reverse primers for TCR Jbeta segments was used in the multiplex PCR. Entries here come from immuneACCESS through TCRdb and include only in-frame sequences with V and J called. Some clones fail to appear in such tables; in the studies checked, an unresolved V gene covers under half of the shortfall, and the cause of the remainder is unknown. The sample table holds about 200,000 clones, of which approximately 78% were seen once. The ten largest clonotypes hold around 6.3% of the sample. Input material: PBMCs. The source of these receptors is a woman aged 45-65 years in good health and CMV-seropositive.

The chain combines TRBV5-6 with TRBJ1-2; 8 positions agree with TRBD1. Looked up from germline, CDR1 is SGHDT and CDR2 is YYEEEE. This CDR3 comprises 18 residues. Trimming took 5 bases from V and 4 from J; bases not matched to a gene: 19. The CDR3 bases are TGTGCCAGCAGTTTCAAGCTTGAATGGACAGGGAACATCTATGGCTACACCTTC. Its translation is CASSFKLEWTGNIYGYTF. The whole variable domain, remainder taken from reference TRBV5-6 and TRBJ1-2, is DAGVTQSPTHLIKTRGQQVTLRCSPKSGHDTVSWYQQALGQGPQFIFQYYEEEERQRGNFPDRFSGHQFPNYSSELNVNALLLGDSALYLCASSFKLEWTGNIYGYTFGSGTRLTVV.

This chain joins TRBV27 and TRBJ2-7, with D tentatively TRBD1 (5 bases). V gave up 3 bases and J gave up 6 bases, with 9 bases separating them. Germline V gene lookup returns CDR1 MNHEY and CDR2 SMNVEV (reference sequence). The CDR3 covers 12 residues. CDR3 sequence reads: CASSFQGTEQYF. As DNA, the CDR3 is TGTGCCAGCAGTTTTCAGGGAACCGAGCAGTACTTC.

The V and J genes are TRBV5-1 and TRBJ2-2; D is undetermined. This CDR3 contains 17 residues. Germline loops: CDR1 SGHRS, CDR2 YFSETQ. With 1 base removed from V and 1 base from J, the gap between germline ends came to 14 bases. The CDR3 nucleotides read TGCGCCAGCAGCTTGTCTCCGTCGCCAGAGAACACCGGGGAGCTGTTTTTT. This encodes CASSLSPSPENTGELFF. Filled out from reference TRBV5-1 and TRBJ2-2, the complete variable domain reads KAGVTQTPRYLIKTRGQQVTLSCSPISGHRSVSWYQQTPGQGLQFLFEYFSETQRNKGNFPGRFSGRQFSNSRSEMNVSTLELGDSALYLCASSLSPSPENTGELFFGEGSRLTVL.

The rearrangement joins TRBV10-3 to TRBJ1-5; D is undetermined. The germline gives CDR1 ENHRY, CDR2 SYGVKD. V dropped 6 bases and J dropped 4 bases, with 7 bases sitting between them. This CDR3 spans 12 amino acids. CDR3 protein: CAIRTENQPQHF. In DNA form, the CDR3 reads TGTGCCATCAGAACCGAGAATCAGCCCCAGCATTTT.

V is TRBV10-3 and J is TRBJ1-2, with 8 bases identical to TRBD1. This CDR3 has 12 residues. Germline assignment: CDR1 ENHRY and CDR2 SYGVKD. V was pared by 11 bases and J by 7 bases, with 9 bases of the junction left unmatched. The CDR3 DNA reads as TGTGCCTTCGGGACAGGAGCTTCTGGCTACACCTTC. Protein: CAFGTGASGYTF.

This clone has more than one count but fewer than ten. The chain recombines TRBV5-4 with TRBJ2-5; 9 bases are shared with TRBD1. V lost 4 bases, J lost 4 bases, and 8 bases stayed unmatched. CDR3 length: 15 residues. Germline CDR1 SGHNT, CDR2 YYREEE (reference sequence). CDR3 DNA: TGTGCCAGCAGCACTCGGACAGGGGACGCAGAGACCCAGTACTTC. Amino acid sequence: CASSTRTGDAETQYF.

The V gene is TRBV13, the J gene TRBJ2-3; maybe TRBD2 (7 bases). This CDR3 spans 12 amino acids. V dropped 10 bases and J dropped 4 bases, with 12 bases sitting between them. Germline V lookup: CDR1 PRHDT, CDR2 FYEKMQ (reference sequence). CDR3 region: CATRGAADTQYF. CDR3 DNA sequence: TGTGCCACTCGGGGGGCCGCAGATACGCAGTATTTT.

The chain has TRBV6-5 and TRBJ1-1; D is perhaps TRBD1 (6 bases). The CDR3 is made up of 13 amino acids. Trimming pared 4 bases from V and 3 bases from J, leaving 9 bases between. Germline values: CDR1 MNHEY, CDR2 SVGAGI. In DNA form, the CDR3 reads TGTGCCAGCAGTTCCGGACAGTACACTGAAGCTTTCTTT. It codes for CASSSGQYTEAFF.

V gene TRBV19 combines with J gene TRBJ2-5, with 8 bases aligning to TRBD2. Judging by the DNA end, TRBJ2-7 fits better; the J call may be wrong. Germline CDR1 is LNHDA and CDR2 is SQIVND (reference sequence). The CDR3 extends over 14 amino acids. The CDR3 reads CASSQRESYYEQYF. CDR3 coding DNA: TGTGCCAGTAGTCAGCGGGAGTCATACTACGAGCAGTACTTC.

This chain connects TRBV28 to TRBJ1-3; D is perhaps TRBD1 (5 bases). Germline V gene lookup returns CDR1 MDHEN and CDR2 SYDVKM. CDR3 length: 14 amino acids. The V and J ends lost 4 bases and 0 bases respectively, with 7 bases between them. The CDR3 loop reads CASSSQGSGNTIYF. CDR3 coding DNA: TGTGCCAGCAGTTCCCAGGGCTCTGGAAACACCATATATTTT.

Here the CDR3 DNA reads TGTGCCAGCAGTGAACGGGGACTCCTCTACGAGCAGTACTTC. Its protein product is CASSERGLLYEQYF. The chain joins TRBV2 to TRBJ2-5, with D maybe TRBD2 (6 bases). The closer fit of TRBJ2-7 to the DNA end suggests the J call may be wrong. The CDR3 runs 14 residues. The germline V gene has CDR1 SNHLY and CDR2 FYNNEI.

The chain uses TRBV18 and TRBJ2-1; D is perhaps TRBD2 (6 bases). CDR3 size: 15 residues. Looked up from germline, CDR1 is KGHSH and CDR2 is LQKENI. Trimming removed 5 bases at V and 5 bases at J, with 16 bases between. CDR3 in amino acids: CASSWGLTADNEQFF. DNA of the CDR3: TGTGCCAGCTCATGGGGACTCACCGCCGACAATGAGCAGTTCTTC.

The J gene is TRBJ2-7, the V gene TRBV19; TRBD1 agrees at 9 bases. CDR3 length: 13 amino acids. Germline V CDR1 and CDR2: LNHDA, SQIVND (reference sequence). V dropped 10 bases and J dropped 2; count of bases not matched to a gene: 6. CDR3 loop: CATRDRVTYEQYF. The CDR3 DNA is TGTGCCACGAGGGACAGGGTGACCTACGAGCAGTACTTC.

The rearrangement joins TRBV20-1 to TRBJ2-7; D call uncertain. This CDR3 spans 11 amino acids. CDR1 is DFQATT, CDR2 SNEGSKA, per germline (reference sequence). The germline V and J ends were trimmed by 1 base and 6 bases, with 7 bases remaining between them. The CDR3 DNA sequence: TGCAGTGCTAGAGGTCCGGGCGAGCAGTACTTC. This encodes CSARGPGEQYF.

In its sample, this clone was seen a few times. The genes are TRBV18 and TRBJ2-7, with 7 bases identical to TRBD1. The V segment lost 3 bases and the J segment 2 bases; nucleotides outside the gene matches: 10. The length of the CDR3 is 16 residues. Per the germline V gene, CDR1 is KGHSH and CDR2 is LQKENI. The CDR3 coding sequence is TGTGCCAGCTCACCCCCCGACAGGGCCGGGACCTACGAGCAGTACTTC. This translates into CASSPPDRAGTYEQYF.

This clone was seen once. The genes are TRBV29-1 and TRBJ2-1; 15 bases agree with TRBD2. With 1 base clipped from V and 4 bases from J, the junction kept 5 bases outside the gene matches. Germline V gene sequence: CDR1 SQVTM, CDR2 ANQGSEA. The CDR3 is made up of 17 amino acids. In DNA, the CDR3 is TGCAGCGTTGAAGGGGGGACTAGCGGGAGGAGATACAATGAGCAGTTCTTC. This sequence encodes CSVEGGTSGRRYNEQFF.

In regard to this clone: The germline gene is not matched at one end of the junction; a read error may be the cause. The rearrangement uses TRBV7-9 and TRBJ2-7, with TRBD2 matching over 10 bases. CDR3 length equals 14 residues. Germline V gene sequence: CDR1 SEHNR, CDR2 FQNEAQ (reference sequence). CDR3 in DNA: TGTTCCAGCAGCCCTTCGGAACTAGCGGGGGAGCAGTACTTC. Protein: CSSSPSELAGEQYF.